Following are 22 T cell receptor beta chains from one sample sequenced in a study of blood T cell repertoires in COVID-19. TCRdb's copy holds only in-frame clones and misses some; the assay was immunoSEQ multiplex PCR. The table has tens of thousands of clones, approximately 90% seen once. The sequenced material came from peripheral blood. The receptors derive from a woman older than 75 with COVID-19, enrolled during active disease.

A few counts support this clone. The chain uses TRBV5-1 and TRBJ2-3; 10 bases are shared with TRBD2. With 5 bases clipped from V and 1 base from J, the junction kept 10 bases outside the gene matches. The V gene's germline CDR1 is SGHRS and CDR2 YFSETQ. The CDR3 is made up of 17 amino acids. The CDR3 bases are TGCGCCAGCAGAAAGCGGGATCTAGCGGGGGGCACAGATACGCAGTATTTT. Encoded protein: CASRKRDLAGGTDTQYF.

The V call is TRBV30, the J call TRBJ2-2; 7 bases match TRBD1. With 0 bases clipped from V and 4 bases from J, the junction kept 8 bases outside the gene matches. Germline V gene data show CDR1 as GTSNPN and CDR2 as SVGIG (reference sequence). The CDR3 runs to 16 residues. The CDR3 loop is CAWSVRQGVSTGELFF. CDR3 sequence (DNA): TGTGCCTGGAGTGTACGACAGGGAGTGTCCACCGGGGAGCTGTTTTTT.

The chain recombines TRBV3-1 (or the pseudogene TRBV3-2) with TRBJ1-2, with 9 bases aligning to TRBD1. With 4 bases clipped from V and 9 bases from J, the junction kept 12 bases outside the gene matches. Germline lookup yields CDR1 LGHDT and CDR2 YNNKEL (reference sequence). CDR3 length: 15 residues. This CDR3 reads CASSPTPGQGIRYTF. CDR3 DNA sequence: TGTGCCAGCAGCCCAACCCCGGGACAGGGTATCCGCTACACCTTC.

This chain joins TRBV5-1 and TRBJ2-3; 8 bases agree with TRBD1. From germline, CDR1 is SGHRS and CDR2 YFSETQ. The CDR3 consists of 15 residues. The V gene end was trimmed by 0 bases and the J gene end by 2 bases; junction bases not matched to a gene: 2. CDR3 DNA sequence: TGCGCCAGCAGCTTGGCGACAGGGGACACAGATACGCAGTATTTT. Residues: CASSLATGDTDTQYF.

This chain joins TRBV30 and TRBJ2-2; 14 bases are a match to TRBD2. V trimming: 7 bases; J trimming: 6 bases; junction bases outside the gene matches: 10. This CDR3 has 16 amino acids. CDR1 and CDR2 (germline): GTSNPN, SVGIG (reference sequence). The CDR3 DNA reads TGTGCCTCGACGATACCGGGACTAGCGGGGGCCGGGGAGCTGTTTTTT. Protein product: CASTIPGLAGAGELFF.

The chain recombines TRBV25-1 with TRBJ2-7, with 8 bases identical to TRBD2. V shed 3 bases, J shed 0 bases, and the junction held 4 bases outside the gene matches. The CDR3 runs to 15 residues. In germline, CDR1 is MGHDK, CDR2 SYGVNS. For the CDR3, the DNA is TGTGCCAGCAGTGAGACTAGCGTCGGCTCCTACGAGCAGTACTTC. Translated: CASSETSVGSYEQYF.

CDR3 coding DNA: TGCGCCAGCAGCTTGGGGCAGGGGAGGGCTGAAGCTTTCTTT. Amino acid sequence: CASSLGQGRAEAFF. The chain links TRBV5-1 to TRBJ1-1; weak D call: TRBD1 (6 bases). Germline CDR1 is SGHRS and CDR2 is YFSETQ. This CDR3 has 14 amino acids. Trimming took 0 bases from V and 6 from J, leaving 12 bases between them.

The table lists this clone with a count of one. The rearrangement uses TRBV3-1 (or the pseudogene TRBV3-2) and TRBJ1-4; 10 bases align to TRBD1. The CDR3 spans 15 residues. The germline V gene has CDR1 LGHDT and CDR2 YNNKEL (reference sequence). With V trimmed by 1 base and J by 7 bases, 3 bases remained unmatched. CDR3 in amino acids: CASSQAGTGVEKLFF. CDR3 nucleotide sequence: TGTGCCAGCAGCCAAGCCGGGACAGGGGTTGAAAAACTGTTTTTT.

This chain links TRBV10-3 with TRBJ2-5; tentatively, D is TRBD1 (5 bases). The CDR3 consists of 14 residues. V was trimmed by 4 bases and J by 1 base, leaving 10 bases between them. CDR1 and CDR2 (germline): ENHRY, SYGVKD. CDR3 sequence reads: CAISVGRAQETQYF. The CDR3 nucleotides read TGTGCCATCAGTGTCGGCAGGGCCCAAGAGACCCAGTACTTC.

The chain joins TRBV9 to TRBJ1-1; the D gene is possibly TRBD1 (5 bases). CDR3 length: 17 amino acids. V lost 0 bases, J lost 4 bases, and 19 bases lay in between. Per germline, CDR1 SGDLS and CDR2 YYNGEE. As DNA, the CDR3 is TGTGCCAGCAGCGTAGTAGGGATTGGGGCGGGGGTCACTGAAGCTTTCTTT. This gives the protein CASSVVGIGAGVTEAFF. The variable domain in full, with the rest retrieved from reference TRBV9 and TRBJ1-1, is DSGVTQTPKHLITATGQRVTLRCSPRSGDLSVYWYQQSLDQGLQFLIQYYNGEERAKGNILERFSAQQFPDLHSELNLSSLELGDSALYFCASSVVGIGAGVTEAFFGQGTRLTVV.

The rearrangement links TRBV6-5 to TRBJ1-1; D possibly corresponds to TRBD1 (5 bases). CDR1 and CDR2 (germline): MNHEY, SVGAGI. Trimming removed 2 bases from V and 3 bases from J, with 10 bases in between. The CDR3 contains 14 residues. Written as DNA, the CDR3 is TGTGCCAGCAGTTACACCCTGACAGACACTGAAGCTTTCTTT. As protein: CASSYTLTDTEAFF.

The chain employs TRBV2 and TRBJ2-7; D possibly corresponds to TRBD2 (6 bases). Germline CDR1 SNHLY, CDR2 FYNNEI. This CDR3 has 12 residues. With 3 bases removed from V and 4 bases from J, the gap between germline ends came to 7 bases. The DNA of the CDR3 is TGTGCCAGCAGTGAGGAGGGATACGAGCAGTACTTC. Protein product: CASSEEGYEQYF.

The chain carries TRBV18 and TRBJ2-3, with TRBD2 matching 9 bases. The junction had 7 bases not matched to a gene; V was cut back by 1 base and J by 8 bases. The CDR3 runs 15 residues. Germline CDR1 is KGHSH and CDR2 is LQKENI. The CDR3 here is CASSPLSGGASTQYF. As DNA, the CDR3 is TGTGCCAGCTCACCACTTAGCGGGGGTGCGAGTACGCAGTATTTT.

This chain connects TRBV19 to TRBJ1-5, with a possible D match to TRBD1 (5 bases). V lost 2 bases and J 6 bases, leaving 14 bases between the germline ends. The length of the CDR3 is 15 residues. Germline loops: CDR1 LNHDA, CDR2 SQIVND (reference sequence). CDR3 in amino acids: CASSIPGRGPQPQHF. CDR3 sequence (DNA): TGTGCCAGTAGTATACCAGGGAGGGGTCCTCAGCCCCAGCATTTT.

The chain has TRBV30 and TRBJ2-2; 8 bases line up with TRBD2. V was pared by 5 bases and J by 2 bases, with 7 bases of the junction left unmatched. CDR3 length: 15 residues. Germline CDR1 and CDR2: GTSNPN and SVGIG (reference sequence). This chain's CDR3 is CAWGPWTSNTGELFF. Written as DNA, the CDR3 is TGTGCCTGGGGACCGTGGACTAGCAACACCGGGGAGCTGTTTTTT.

V is TRBV6-6 and J is TRBJ2-3; D might be TRBD2 (6 bases). Looked up from germline, CDR1 is MNHNY and CDR2 is SVGAGI (reference sequence). Trimming removed 5 bases from V and 6 bases from J, with 15 bases in between. This CDR3 region has 14 residues. CDR3 region: CASSGGGTGDTQYF. The CDR3 coding sequence is TGTGCCAGCAGTGGGGGAGGAACAGGTGATACGCAGTATTTT.

The chain links TRBV11-2 to TRBJ1-6; tentative D call: TRBD1 (5 bases). This CDR3 comprises 16 residues. CDR1 is SGHAT, CDR2 FQNNGV, per germline. Trimming removed 1 base at V and 6 bases at J, with 13 bases between. CDR3 DNA: TGTGCCAGCAGCTTAGGGGGGGGGTTTTTTAATTCACCCCTCCACTTT. Its translation is CASSLGGGFFNSPLHF.

This chain uses TRBV6-5 with TRBJ2-1, with 11 bases lining up with TRBD2. Germline assignment: CDR1 MNHEY and CDR2 SVGAGI. V shed 6 bases, J shed 12 bases, and the junction held 13 bases outside the gene matches. The CDR3 extends over 15 amino acids. The CDR3 protein is CASSTGTSGTKWQFF. The CDR3 bases are TGTGCCAGCAGCACCGGGACTAGCGGAACCAAATGGCAGTTCTTC.

The V and J genes are TRBV5-1 and TRBJ2-2, with 8 positions matching TRBD1. V was pared by 6 bases and J by 2 bases, with 6 bases of the junction left unmatched. The CDR3 extends over 15 amino acids. Germline-derived CDR1 and CDR2 are SGHRS and YFSETQ. CDR3 bases: TGCGCCAGCAACTCCGGGACAGGAAACACCGGGGAGCTGTTTTTT. It translates to CASNSGTGNTGELFF.

This chain links TRBV19 with TRBJ1-3; D is uncertain. Germline V gene data show CDR1 as LNHDA and CDR2 as SQIVND (reference sequence). This CDR3 has 17 residues. Trimming left V 1 base short and J 0 bases short, with 13 bases between. CDR3 loop: CASSIVAGLHSGNTIYF. CDR3 nucleotide sequence: TGTGCCAGTAGTATAGTGGCGGGCCTCCACTCTGGAAACACCATATATTTT.

This rearrangement joins TRBV19 to TRBJ2-6; possible D gene TRBD2, 6 bases. Per the germline V gene, CDR1 is LNHDA and CDR2 is SQIVND (reference sequence). Trimming left V 10 bases short and J 1 base short, with 8 bases between. The CDR3 has 13 amino acids. CDR3: CATAGSGANVLTF. The DNA of the CDR3 is TGTGCCACCGCGGGATCTGGGGCCAACGTCCTGACTTTC.

The J gene is TRBJ1-2, the V gene TRBV3-1 (or the pseudogene TRBV3-2), with D unresolved. CDR1 and CDR2 (germline): LGHDT, YNNKEL (reference sequence). Trimming took off 3 bases at V and 6 bases at J, with 23 bases between the two ends. The CDR3 is 17 residues long. CDR3 sequence (DNA): TGTGCCAGCAGCCAGGGCTGGGGAAGACTAGATGGACATGGCTACACCTTC. Translation gives CASSQGWGRLDGHGYTF.